This T cell receptor (beta chain) was captured by sequencing in a study of post-analysis software for immune sequencing data. Study context: Multiple sclerosis in the patients followed relapsing-remitting, secondary progressive and progressive-relapsing courses.

Findings of the study overall: Strong co-clustering by F measure linked samples that shared a preparation batch. A handful of TRBV segments were significantly more frequent in patients than in controls. TRBV5-6, TRBV5-1 and TRBV20-1 were among these segments. Normalized Chao1 diversity was significantly lower in multiple sclerosis patients than in controls.

Details on this clonotype: Its antigen is unknown.

The CDR3 runs to 17 residues. The V gene end was trimmed by 5 bases and the J gene end by 1 base; junction bases not matched to a gene: 9. Looked up from germline, CDR1 is SEHNR and CDR2 is FQNEAQ (reference sequence). Libraries were made from TCR beta cDNA, and they carried unique molecular identifiers. Input amounts of about 0.85 to 11 million T cells were used. These gave around 500,000 cDNA molecules, so each molecule approximated one T cell. TCRdb analysed the PCR reads with MiXCR anew, one entry per CDR3 protein. The table has 650,000 to 850,000 distinct CDR3 sequences, around 42% seen once; the top ten hold 4.9%.

This receptor was obtained from a girl under 18 with multiple sclerosis. The source material was blood. This rearrangement joins TRBV7-9 to TRBJ2-7, with 12 bases that match TRBD1. Here the CDR3 reads CASSGTGQGASSYEQYF. CDR3 nucleotides: TGTGCCAGCAGCGGAACGGGACAGGGGGCCTCTTCCTACGAGCAGTACTTC.